The 18 T cell receptor beta chains listed next were all sequenced from one sample in a study of T cells expressing NK-cell markers. TCRdb reprocessed the 5' RACE reads; each CDR3 protein has one entry and no DNA is given. This sample's table reports roughly 450,000 distinct CDR3 sequences. The sample consisted of blood T cells: a sorted CD56 or NKG2C T cell subset, CD4+ or CD8+ T cells, or bulk PBMC T cells (not recorded which). All receptors come from a woman between 45 and 65 years old in good health.

The chain joins TRBV12-3 or TRBV12-4 to TRBJ1-2. This CDR3 comprises 15 residues. This CDR3 reads CASTKPGLGGYGYTF.

V is TRBV3-1 and J is TRBJ2-1; TCRdb selects TRBD1, and the lack of DNA leaves this call unchecked. The CDR3 has 14 residues. Germline assignment: CDR1 LGHDT and CDR2 YNNKEL (reference sequence). The CDR3 here is CASSPDVVLNEQFF.

The chain recombines TRBV29-1 with TRBJ1-1; as DNA is missing, the TRBD1 call by TCRdb cannot be tested. Per germline, CDR1 SQVTM and CDR2 ANQGSEA. This CDR3 is 12 amino acids long. The CDR3 reads CSVISAGERAFF.

The chain recombines TRBV10-1 with TRBJ2-5; lacking DNA, the TRBD2 call made by TCRdb goes unchecked. This CDR3 comprises 13 residues. The V gene's germline CDR1 is WNHNN and CDR2 SYGVQD (reference sequence). The CDR3 protein is CASSASLQETQYF.

The chain employs TRBV18 and TRBJ1-1. This CDR3 contains 13 residues. The germline V gene encodes CDR1 KGHSH and CDR2 LQKENI. The CDR3 sequence: CASSPLVGTEAFF.

The chain couples TRBV4-2 to TRBJ2-1. The CDR3 is 14 residues long. CDR1 and CDR2 from the germline V gene are LGHNA and YNFKEQ. The CDR3 is CASSQVFPNNEQFF.

The chain joins TRBV5-1 to TRBJ2-2. Germline V gene data show CDR1 as SGHRS and CDR2 as YFSETQ. The CDR3 is 16 residues long. The CDR3 spells CASSLVQAWGAGELFF.

The chain combines TRBV7-7 with TRBJ2-1; TCRdb picks TRBD2, but there is no DNA to check that call. This CDR3 has 16 amino acids. CDR1 is SSHAT and CDR2 is FNYEAQ in the germline V gene (reference sequence). The CDR3 is CASSRGLAGARDEQFF.

The chain combines TRBV25-1 with TRBJ1-6; TCRdb picks TRBD1, but there is no DNA to check that call. The germline CDR1 and CDR2 sequences are MGHDK and SYGVNS. This CDR3 has 13 residues. CDR3 sequence: CATQGAVNSPLHF.

V is TRBV6-5 and J is TRBJ2-3; the D call of TRBD1 rests on TCRdb alone, since no DNA is present to check it. Germline loops: CDR1 MNHEY, CDR2 SVGAGI. CDR3 length: 13 residues. Here the CDR3 reads CASSGLGADTQYF.

This chain joins TRBV5-1 and TRBJ2-3; TCRdb indicates TRBD2, and absent DNA this call remains unverified. CDR1 and CDR2 from the germline V gene are SGHRS and YFSETQ. This CDR3 has 16 amino acids. The chain's CDR3 is CASSLARDSNTDTQYF.

J is TRBJ1-1 and V is TRBV5-1. CDR3 length: 14 amino acids. Germline-derived CDR1 and CDR2 are SGHRS and YFSETQ. Here the CDR3 reads CASSRADGNYPAFF.

The gene calls are TRBV4-1 and TRBJ2-1; TCRdb designates TRBD2, a call that cannot be tested without DNA. Germline CDR1 MGHRA, CDR2 YSYEKL. This CDR3 has 19 amino acids. CDR3 sequence: CASVGTGGLSGLSYNEQFF.

J is TRBJ2-1 and V is TRBV24-1; the D call from TCRdb, TRBD1, cannot be confirmed without DNA. The CDR3 loop spans 14 amino acids. Germline V gene lookup returns CDR1 KGHDR and CDR2 SFDVKD. The CDR3 spells CATSTYRGRNEQFF.

The chain is built from TRBV20-1 and TRBJ2-2. The germline V gene encodes CDR1 DFQATT and CDR2 SNEGSKA (reference sequence). The CDR3 covers 15 residues. This CDR3 is CSAREGRKNTGELFF.

The chain links TRBV19 to TRBJ2-2. Germline CDR1 reads LNHDA; CDR2 reads SQIVND (reference sequence). This CDR3 contains 15 residues. The CDR3 loop is CASSINLLNTGELFF.

The rearrangement uses TRBV10-3 and TRBJ2-3; TCRdb picks TRBD1, but there is no DNA to check that call. The CDR3 loop spans 15 amino acids. Germline lookup yields CDR1 ENHRY and CDR2 SYGVKD. CDR3: CAISEGQPFTDTQYF.

The chain combines TRBV24-1 with TRBJ2-3; absent DNA, TCRdb's TRBD1 call cannot be checked. The CDR3 is 18 residues long. In germline, CDR1 is KGHDR, CDR2 SFDVKD. The chain's CDR3 is CATSDRSSGPHDTDTQYF.